This passage covers 10 T cell receptor beta chains from one sample sequenced in a study of cytomegalovirus exposure and HLA in healthy donors (dated by TCRdb to 2016 to 2017). Libraries were built with the immunoSEQ multiplex PCR assay. A mixture of 60 forward primers for TCR Vbeta segments and 13 reverse primers for TCR Jbeta segments was used in the multiplex PCR. TCRdb mirrors the immuneACCESS table, restricted to in-frame sequences. Some clones are absent from its copies; in checked studies, under half trace to an unresolved V gene, and the reason for the others is unknown. This sample gives about 190,000 clones in total; around 80% of them show up just once. The ten largest account for 2.4% of the sample. The source material was PBMCs. These receptors all come from a male donor in good health and CMV-seronegative.

Written as DNA, the CDR3 is TGTGCCAGCAGACGCCAACAGGGGATCTATGGCTACACCTTC. Protein: CASRRQQGIYGYTF. This rearrangement joins TRBV6-1 to TRBJ1-2, with 7 positions matching TRBD1. Germline CDR1 reads MNHNS; CDR2 reads SASEGT. The CDR3 runs to 14 residues. V gave up 6 bases and J gave up 4 bases; unmatched junction bases: 8.

A few counts support this clone. The chain links TRBV23-1 to TRBJ2-4; D unresolved. TRBV23-1 is identified as an open reading frame with a role that is uncertain. This CDR3 is 14 amino acids long. The ends were cut back, 7 bases at V and 2 bases at J, with 12 bases in the middle. The CDR3, as DNA: TGCGCCAGCAAAGTCAGGCACACCAAAAACATTCAGTACTTC. Its protein is CASKVRHTKNIQYF.

The chain is built from TRBV5-6 and TRBJ2-7, with TRBD1 identical over 7 bases. The CDR3 consists of 13 residues. Per germline, CDR1 SGHDT and CDR2 YYEEEE. V lost 3 bases and J lost 3; bases outside the gene matches: 3. CDR3: CASSSRTGYEQYF. The DNA for the CDR3 is TGTGCCAGCAGCTCACGGACAGGCTACGAGCAGTACTTC.

This chain uses TRBV5-1 with TRBJ2-5, with D uncertain. The CDR3 totals 14 residues. Trimming cost V 0 bases and J 2 bases, with 8 bases left between them. Germline assignment: CDR1 SGHRS and CDR2 YFSETQ. CDR3 sequence: CASSLVQAQETQYF. CDR3 sequence (DNA): TGCGCCAGCAGCTTGGTTCAGGCTCAAGAGACCCAGTACTTC.

The rearrangement links TRBV7-6 to TRBJ2-7, with TRBD1 matching 9 bases. After removal of 5 bases from V and 0 bases from J, the junction contained 5 bases not matched to a gene. The CDR3 sequence is 15 residues long. Per the germline V gene, CDR1 is SGHVS and CDR2 is FNYEAQ. CDR3 residues: CASSMTGGNSYEQYF. The CDR3 region has the DNA TGTGCCAGCAGCATGACAGGGGGAAACTCCTACGAGCAGTACTTC.

The chain carries TRBV5-1 and TRBJ2-3; 11 nucleotides agree with TRBD1. The CDR3 consists of 15 residues. After removal of 3 bases from V and 4 bases from J, the junction contained 4 bases not matched to a gene. CDR1 is SGHRS and CDR2 is YFSETQ in the germline V gene. CDR3 amino acids: CASSWTGGVSDTQYF. The CDR3 nucleotides read TGCGCCAGCAGCTGGACAGGGGGCGTTTCAGATACGCAGTATTTT.

The CDR3 DNA reads TGTGCCAGCAGCCAAGAAGCGGGAGGACCTCAATGGGAGACCCAGTACTTC. Amino acids: CASSQEAGGPQWETQYF. The chain uses TRBV5-4 and TRBJ2-5, with 9 bases fitting TRBD2. Germline CDR1 is SGHNT and CDR2 is YYREEE (reference sequence). The CDR3 is made up of 17 amino acids. V was pared by 4 bases and J by 5 bases, with 15 bases of the junction left unmatched.

This chain uses TRBV19 with TRBJ2-5; tentative D call: TRBD1 (6 bases). Trimming took off 4 bases at V and 9 bases at J, with 18 bases between the two ends. This CDR3 spans 14 amino acids. The germline CDR1 and CDR2 sequences are LNHDA and SQIVND (reference sequence). CDR3 amino acids: CASSTGQPRVAQYF. CDR3 coding DNA: TGTGCCAGTAGTACCGGACAGCCCCGAGTGGCCCAGTACTTC.

Here the CDR3 reads CASSEPGDHNEQFF. The CDR3 nucleotides read TGTGCCAGCAGTGAGCCCGGGGATCACAATGAGCAGTTCTTC. The rearrangement links TRBV25-1 to TRBJ2-1; tentative D call: TRBD2 (5 bases). Germline assignment: CDR1 MGHDK and CDR2 SYGVNS. The CDR3 covers 14 residues. Trimming stripped 3 bases from V and 5 bases from J, with 11 bases between.

The chain uses TRBV7-2 and TRBJ2-5; 7 nucleotides align to TRBD1. Germline trimming cut 0 bases from V and 2 bases from J; bases unmatched to any gene: 6. The CDR3 totals 16 residues. CDR1 SGHTA and CDR2 FQGNSA come from the germline V gene. This CDR3 is CASSLATGSTQETQYF. The CDR3 nucleotides are TGTGCCAGCAGCTTAGCGACAGGGAGTACACAAGAGACCCAGTACTTC.